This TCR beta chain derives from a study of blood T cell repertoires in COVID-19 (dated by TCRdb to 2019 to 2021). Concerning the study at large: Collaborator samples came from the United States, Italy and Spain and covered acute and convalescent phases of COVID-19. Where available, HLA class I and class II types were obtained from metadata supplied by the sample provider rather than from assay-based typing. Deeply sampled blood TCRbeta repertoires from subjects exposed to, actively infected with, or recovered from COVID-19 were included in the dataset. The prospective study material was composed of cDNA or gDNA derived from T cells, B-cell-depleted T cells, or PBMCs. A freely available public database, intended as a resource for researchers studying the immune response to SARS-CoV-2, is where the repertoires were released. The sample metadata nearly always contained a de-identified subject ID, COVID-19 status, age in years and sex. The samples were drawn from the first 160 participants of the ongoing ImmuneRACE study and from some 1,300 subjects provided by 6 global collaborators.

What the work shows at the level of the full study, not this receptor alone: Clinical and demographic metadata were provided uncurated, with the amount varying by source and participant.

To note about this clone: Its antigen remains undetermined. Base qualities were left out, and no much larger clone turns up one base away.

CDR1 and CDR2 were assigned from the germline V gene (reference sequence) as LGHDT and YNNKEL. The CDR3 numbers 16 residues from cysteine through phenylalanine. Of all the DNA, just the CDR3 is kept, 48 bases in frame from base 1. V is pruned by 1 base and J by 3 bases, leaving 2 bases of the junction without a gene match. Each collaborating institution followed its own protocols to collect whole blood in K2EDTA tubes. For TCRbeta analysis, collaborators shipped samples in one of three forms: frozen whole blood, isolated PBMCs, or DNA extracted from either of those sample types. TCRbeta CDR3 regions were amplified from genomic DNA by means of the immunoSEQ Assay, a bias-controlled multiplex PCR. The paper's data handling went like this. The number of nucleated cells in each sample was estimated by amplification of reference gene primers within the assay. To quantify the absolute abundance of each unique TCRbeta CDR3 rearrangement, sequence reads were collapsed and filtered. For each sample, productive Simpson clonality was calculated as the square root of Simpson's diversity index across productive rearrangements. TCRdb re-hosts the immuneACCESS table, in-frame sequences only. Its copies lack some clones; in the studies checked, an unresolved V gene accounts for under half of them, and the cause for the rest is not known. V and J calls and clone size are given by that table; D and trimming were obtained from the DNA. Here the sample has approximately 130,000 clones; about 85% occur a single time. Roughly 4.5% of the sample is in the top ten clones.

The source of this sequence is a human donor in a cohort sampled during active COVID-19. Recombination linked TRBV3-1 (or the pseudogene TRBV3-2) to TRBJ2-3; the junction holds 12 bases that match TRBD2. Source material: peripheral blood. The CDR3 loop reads CASSQALAGGTDTQYF. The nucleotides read TGTGCCAGCAGCCAAGCACTAGCGGGAGGTACAGATACGCAGTATTTT.